These T cell receptor beta chains were read from a single sample in a study of blood T cell repertoires in COVID-19. Using immunoSEQ multiplex PCR, the repertoire was profiled, and TCRdb retains in-frame clones only, with some absent. This table has about 60,000 clones, 70% to 90% appearing once. The specimen sequenced was peripheral blood. The receptor set was obtained from a human donor with active COVID-19. The donor label of this sample is uncertain. The CDR3 runs from the conserved cysteine through the conserved F or W. D genes are given only for firm matches. Size values are once, few and many counts, or a class for expanded clones, and some rows have none.

abundance	v_gene	len	d_gene	j_gene	CDR3nt	CDR3aa
once	TRBV2	17	TRBD1	TRBJ1-4	TGTGCCAGCAGCAGGTCGGGACAGGGGGCGACTAATGAAAAACTGTTTTTT	CASSRSGQGATNEKLFF
-	TRBV3-1/TRBV3-2	22	TRBD2	TRBJ2-3	TGTGCCAGCAGCCAAGCCTCGCTCCCGGGACTAGCGGGGGTAATCCTCACAGATACGCAGTATTTT	CASSQASLPGLAGVILTDTQYF
-	TRBV7-3	14	-	TRBJ2-3	TGTGCCAGCAGCAACGAGCTTACCACAGATACGCAGTATTTT	CASSNELTTDTQYF
-	TRBV11-2	14	-	TRBJ2-1	TGTGCCAGCAGCCTAGGTCGGGGAAACAATGAGCAGTTCTTC	CASSLGRGNNEQFF
-	TRBV7-6	16	TRBD2	TRBJ2-1	TGTGCCAGCAGCCCCCCCGGACTAGCGGGTCTAAATGAGCAGTTCTTC	CASSPPGLAGLNEQFF
-	TRBV3-1/TRBV3-2	14	-	TRBJ1-6	TGTGCCAGCAGCCAAGGATCGCTAAATTCACCCCTCCACTTT	CASSQGSLNSPLHF
-	TRBV5-4	15	TRBD2	TRBJ2-1	TGTGCCAGCAGCTCGGGGGGGCCCTCCTACAATGAGCAGTTCTTC	CASSSGGPSYNEQFF
-	TRBV7-8	17	-	TRBJ1-4	TGTGCCAGCAGCTCCCGGGAAAGCGGGAGCGCTAATGAAAAACTGTTTTTT	CASSSRESGSANEKLFF
-	TRBV19	15	TRBD2	TRBJ2-3	TGTGCCAGTAGTACGGGACTAGCGGGCACAGATACGCAGTATTTT	CASSTGLAGTDTQYF
-	TRBV10-3	16	TRBD2	TRBJ2-3	TGTGCCATCAGGACCCTTAGCGGGGCTAGCACAGATACGCAGTATTTT	CAIRTLSGASTDTQYF
few	TRBV9	13	TRBD1	TRBJ2-2	TGTGCCAGCAGCCAGGGGGCGGTCGGGGAGCTGTTTTTT	CASSQGAVGELFF
once	TRBV5-1	18	-	TRBJ1-6	TGCGCCAGCAGCCCGAAGACATCATTGAGCTCCTATAATTCACCCCTCCACTTT	CASSPKTSLSSYNSPLHF
-	TRBV11-1	16	-	TRBJ2-1	TGTGCCAGCAGCTTAGTTTCGGGGGGCGGTTACAATGAGCAGTTCTTC	CASSLVSGGGYNEQFF
-	TRBV11-3	13	-	TRBJ1-2	TGTGCCAGCAGCTCGACGGGGGGCTATGGCTACACCTTC	CASSSTGGYGYTF
-	TRBV21-1	14	-	TRBJ2-2	TGTGCCAGCAGCGAGGACTTGGTAACCGGGGAGCTGTTTTTT	CASSEDLVTGELFF
-	TRBV9	15	TRBD2	TRBJ2-3	TGTGCCAGCAGCTTACTAGCGGGAGGCACAGATACGCAGTATTTT	CASSLLAGGTDTQYF
-	TRBV27	17	-	TRBJ2-1	TGTGCCAGCAGTAGGGGCCTCTCGGCGGGAACTTACAATGAGCAGTTCTTC	CASSRGLSAGTYNEQFF
-	TRBV20-1	15	TRBD1	TRBJ1-4	TGCAGTGCTAGTTACCGGGACAGGGCTTATGAAAAACTGTTTTTT	CSASYRDRAYEKLFF
-	TRBV5-6	16	TRBD2	TRBJ2-1	TGTGCCAGCAGAGCCCTTAGCGGGGCATCCTACAATGAGCAGTTCTTC	CASRALSGASYNEQFF
-	TRBV30	13	-	TRBJ1-1	TGTGCCTGGAGTCCACATGCGAACACTGAAGCTTTCTTT	CAWSPHANTEAFF
-	TRBV10-2	13	-	TRBJ2-7	TGCGCCAGCAGTGAGTCTCCTCCCTACGAGCAGTACTTC	CASSESPPYEQYF
-	TRBV7-8	15	-	TRBJ1-4	TGTGCCAGCAGCCAATTAGGGAACAGGGTTGAAAAACTGTTTTTT	CASSQLGNRVEKLFF
-	TRBV19	16	-	TRBJ2-3	TGTGCCAGTAGTACGGACATTTCCTTTAGGGCAGATACGCAGTATTTT	CASSTDISFRADTQYF
-	TRBV28	15	TRBD2	TRBJ2-3	TGTGCCAGCAGTTTGACTAGCGGTCTCACAGATACGCAGTATTTT	CASSLTSGLTDTQYF
once	TRBV7-8	14	TRBD2	TRBJ2-1	TGTGCCAGCGGCATAGCGGGGGGGCCTATTGAGCAGTTCTTC	CASGIAGGPIEQFF